This note documents a single T cell receptor beta chain sequence. As yet, its antigen is unknown. TCRdb reanalysed the RT-PCR reads using MiXCR and keeps one entry per CDR3 protein. Of more than 550,000 distinct CDR3 sequences detected, roughly 10% appear once; the ten largest clones hold roughly 10%. The data originate from a study of response to subunit inactivated influenza vaccine. Whole-study findings and limits: That few new T cells are recruited by each seasonal influenza vaccination was the authors' suggestion.

Germline V gene lookup returns CDR1 LGHDT and CDR2 YNNKEL (reference sequence). This CDR3 spans 17 amino acids. V was shortened by 4 bases and J by 3 bases, with 19 bases between the two germline ends. The material sequenced was PBMCs from blood, taken on the day of vaccination. The chain links TRBV3-1 to TRBJ1-5, with D perhaps TRBD1 (5 bases). The receptor was derived from a man in his forties or fifties who received an inactivated influenza vaccine. The CDR3: CASSPTRWTTYNQPQHF. DNA for the CDR3: TGTGCCAGCAGCCCGACACGTTGGACAACCTACAATCAGCCCCAGCATTTT.